What follows are 28 T cell receptor beta chains derived from one specimen sequenced in a study of a mutant IDH1 vaccine in newly diagnosed glioma. The time point is: baseline, week 1 (first vaccination visit). Documented treatment: pre-vaccination baseline after standard-of-care therapy. Sequencing used immunoSEQ multiplex PCR; TCRdb keeps in-frame clones, though not all of them. The table shows tens of thousands of clones, with 80% to 90% occurring only once. The sample in question was PBMCs, obtained from a glioma patient treated with radiotherapy, temozolomide or both. The receptors here all came from a woman aged 45-60 years with glioma.

The gene calls are TRBV30 and TRBJ2-5; 7 nucleotides align to TRBD2. The trim removed 2 bases at V and 2 bases at J, leaving 5 bases unmatched. The length of the CDR3 is 14 residues. Germline CDR1 GTSNPN, CDR2 SVGIG (reference sequence). The CDR3 bases are TGTGCCTGGAGTAGGAGGGGAGGGCAAGAGACCCAGTACTTC. This translates into CAWSRRGGQETQYF.

This sequence joins TRBV4-3 and TRBJ2-1; D remains unclear. Trimming stripped 0 bases from V and 3 bases from J, with 12 bases between. This CDR3 spans 16 amino acids. CDR1 is LGHNA, CDR2 YSLEER, per germline. Here the CDR3 reads CASSQDRTFGYNEQFF. CDR3 DNA: TGCGCCAGCAGCCAAGATCGAACTTTTGGCTACAATGAGCAGTTCTTC.

This chain connects TRBV4-3 to TRBJ2-2, with 11 bases identical to TRBD2. The V segment lost 3 bases and the J segment 6 bases; nucleotides outside the gene matches: 12. Germline-derived CDR1 and CDR2 are LGHNA and YSLEER. The CDR3 runs 18 residues. DNA for the CDR3: TGCGCCAGCAGCCACCTTGGGACTAGCGGAAAAGAGGCCGGGGAGCTGTTTTTT. Amino acids: CASSHLGTSGKEAGELFF.

The chain employs TRBV9 and TRBJ2-2; a weak D match, TRBD1 (6 bases). Trimming shortened V by 0 bases and J by 0 bases, and 21 bases separated the two germline ends. The CDR3 spans 20 residues. Germline V gives CDR1 SGDLS, CDR2 YYNGEE. CDR3 DNA sequence: TGTGCCAGCAGCGTAGAAAGGGGGACCTATTTATCCGCGAACACCGGGGAGCTGTTTTTT. It translates to CASSVERGTYLSANTGELFF.

The CDR3 nucleotides read TGTGCCAGCAGCCAAGAATTTGACAATGAGCAGTTCTTC. Translated, it gives CASSQEFDNEQFF. J is TRBJ2-1 and V is TRBV14; no clear D. CDR3 size: 13 residues. V was clipped by 0 bases and J by 5 bases, with 5 bases between them. Germline loops: CDR1 SGHDN, CDR2 FVKESK.

V usage is TRBV2 and J usage is TRBJ1-6; the match to TRBD1 covers 9 bases. The junction had 10 bases not matched to a gene; V was cut back by 9 bases and J by 10 bases. The CDR3 length is 14 residues. Germline-derived CDR1 and CDR2 are SNHLY and FYNNEI. CDR3 residues: CASMGGQGRSPLHF. The CDR3 bases are TGTGCCAGTATGGGGGGACAGGGACGCTCACCCCTCCACTTT.

This CDR3 reads CASSVGVYAYSGANVLTF. CDR3 DNA: TGTGCCAGCAGCGTAGGGGTATACGCCTACTCTGGGGCCAACGTCCTGACTTTC. The V call is TRBV9, the J call TRBJ2-6; D unresolved. Germline CDR1 is SGDLS and CDR2 is YYNGEE. The V end was cut by 0 bases, the J end by 0 bases, with 13 bases between. The CDR3 is made up of 18 amino acids.

This chain joins TRBV5-4 and TRBJ2-6; D is unclear. Germline loops: CDR1 SGHNT, CDR2 YYREEE (reference sequence). This CDR3 has 14 residues. Between the trimmed V and J ends, which lost 0 bases and 1 base, there was a span of 2 bases. The CDR3 reads CASSLESGANVLTF. Here the CDR3 DNA reads TGTGCCAGCAGCTTGGAGTCTGGGGCCAACGTCCTGACTTTC.

The genes are TRBV5-1 and TRBJ1-6; D not certain. V was clipped by 4 bases and J by 7 bases, with 15 bases between them. Germline V gene sequence: CDR1 SGHRS, CDR2 YFSETQ. The CDR3 runs 15 residues. The CDR3 coding sequence is TGCGCCAGCAGCACAGACGCAAGAAAAAATTCACCCCTCCACTTT. As protein: CASSTDARKNSPLHF.

This clone is deemed medium-sized. The chain couples TRBV9 to TRBJ1-3, with D uncertain. In germline, CDR1 is SGDLS, CDR2 YYNGEE. The ends were cut back, 2 bases at V and 7 bases at J, with 4 bases in the middle. CDR3 length: 11 residues. CDR3 sequence (DNA): TGTGCCAGCAGCGTGAGTAACACCATATATTTT. Its protein is CASSVSNTIYF.

The V and J genes are TRBV9 and TRBJ1-4; D uncertain. The ends were cut back, 4 bases at V and 6 bases at J, with 7 bases in the middle. The germline CDR1 and CDR2 sequences are SGDLS and YYNGEE. The CDR3 spans 12 residues. The CDR3 sequence is CASSFNDEKLFF. The CDR3 nucleotides are TGTGCCAGCAGCTTTAATGATGAAAAACTGTTTTTT.

The CDR3: CASSLAMTGGYGYTF. The CDR3 coding sequence is TGTGCCAGCAGCTTAGCGATGACAGGGGGATATGGCTACACCTTC. The rearrangement links TRBV7-8 to TRBJ1-2; 9 bases agree with TRBD1. V was clipped by 0 bases and J by 5 bases; unmatched bases: 4. There are 15 residues in the CDR3. CDR1 is SGHVS and CDR2 is FQNEAQ in the germline V gene.

For the CDR3, the DNA is TGTGCCAGCAGCTTAGGTCGGACTAACACTGAAGCTTTCTTT. Translating gives CASSLGRTNTEAFF. V is TRBV7-2 and J is TRBJ1-1; D gene uncertain. Germline V gene sequence: CDR1 SGHTA, CDR2 FQGNSA. V dropped 1 base and J dropped 2 bases, with 8 bases sitting between them. The CDR3 is 14 amino acids.

The chain joins TRBV6-5 to TRBJ2-3; the D gene is possibly TRBD1 (5 bases). Trimming left V 6 bases short and J 2 bases short, with 15 bases between. CDR1 and CDR2 (germline): MNHEY, SVGAGI. This CDR3 spans 15 amino acids. CDR3 nucleotide sequence: TGTGCCAGCAGCCCAGGGCAGGGTGTCACAGATACGCAGTATTTT. It is translated as CASSPGQGVTDTQYF.

The chain links TRBV27 to TRBJ2-2; D may be TRBD2 (5 bases). This CDR3 has 14 amino acids. Trimming removed 3 bases at V and 6 bases at J, with 11 bases between. In germline, CDR1 is MNHEY, CDR2 SMNVEV (reference sequence). The CDR3 sequence is CASSLSGLAGELFF. As DNA, the CDR3 is TGTGCCAGCAGTTTGTCGGGGTTAGCCGGGGAGCTGTTTTTT.

The chain recombines TRBV14 with TRBJ1-4; a possible D gene is TRBD1 (5 bases). The CDR3 totals 13 residues. The germline V and J ends were trimmed by 5 bases and 6 bases, with 10 bases remaining between them. Germline CDR1 and CDR2: SGHDN and FVKESK. The chain's CDR3 is CASSGRDYEKLFF. Written as DNA, the CDR3 is TGTGCCAGCAGCGGCCGGGACTATGAAAAACTGTTTTTT.

The CDR3 nucleotides are TGTGCCAGCAGCTTGCTAGGGGCAAGGGGAAACACCATATATTTT. As protein: CASSLLGARGNTIYF. This chain uses TRBV5-5 with TRBJ1-3, with a tentative D call TRBD1 (5 bases). V lost 1 base, J lost 4 bases, and 12 bases lay in between. The CDR3 spans 15 residues. From germline, CDR1 is SGHKS and CDR2 YYEKEE (reference sequence).

This chain links TRBV6-5 with TRBJ2-7, with D possibly matching TRBD1 (5 bases). CDR1 is MNHEY and CDR2 is SVGAGI in the germline V gene. Trimming removed 4 bases at V and 4 bases at J, with 17 bases between. CDR3 size: 15 residues. The CDR3: CASSSITGARYEQYF. The CDR3 DNA follows: TGTGCCAGCAGTTCCATAACTGGGGCGAGGTACGAGCAGTACTTC.

CDR3 protein: CATSPYGRSVEGYTF. The CDR3 coding sequence is TGTGCCACCAGCCCTTACGGGAGATCCGTAGAGGGCTACACCTTC. The rearrangement links TRBV15 to TRBJ1-2; no clear D. Germline V gene data show CDR1 as LNHNV and CDR2 as YYDKDF (reference sequence). This CDR3 is built from 15 residues. V was shortened by 5 bases and J by 8 bases, with 21 bases between the two germline ends.

The chain couples TRBV6-1 to TRBJ1-1, with D unclear. Trimming took off 2 bases at V and 8 bases at J, with 6 bases between the two ends. This CDR3 region has 11 residues. Germline loops: CDR1 MNHNS, CDR2 SASEGT. CDR3 nucleotides: TGTGCCAGCAGTGAAAACGGCGAAGCTTTCTTT. Its protein product is CASSENGEAFF.

Points on this clone: This same CDR3 is encoded by further DNA sequences in the sample. In DNA, the CDR3 is TGCGCCAGCAGCTTGGGTGGGAACACTGAAGCTTTCTTT. Translation gives CASSLGGNTEAFF. The chain combines TRBV5-1 with TRBJ1-1; no clear D. Germline V lookup: CDR1 SGHRS, CDR2 YFSETQ. Trimming took 0 bases from V and 1 from J, leaving 4 bases between them. The length of the CDR3 is 13 residues.

V is TRBV30 and J is TRBJ1-2; a possible D gene is TRBD1 (5 bases). Germline V lookup: CDR1 GTSNPN, CDR2 SVGIG (reference sequence). The CDR3 is made up of 11 amino acids. V was pared by 5 bases and J by 5 bases, with 9 bases between. The CDR3 bases are TGTGCCTGGGGACAATCGTATGGCTACACCTTC. Translating it yields CAWGQSYGYTF. The whole variable domain, filled in from reference TRBV30 and TRBJ1-2, reads SQTIHQWPATLVQPVGSPLSLECTVEGTSNPNLYWYRQAAGRGLQLLFYSVGIGQISSEVPQNLSASRPQDRQFILSSKKLLLSDSGFYLCAWGQSYGYTFGSGTRLTVV.

CDR3 in amino acids: CSVPGQGKEQYF. DNA for the CDR3: TGCAGCGTTCCGGGACAGGGGAAAGAGCAGTACTTC. This chain links TRBV29-1 with TRBJ2-7, with 10 positions matching TRBD1. The CDR3 runs 12 residues. The germline V gene encodes CDR1 SQVTM and CDR2 ANQGSEA. Trimming cost V 5 bases and J 7 bases; bases outside gene matches: 5.

This clone was recorded a few times. The chain is built from TRBV4-2 and TRBJ1-4; D gene ambiguous. The CDR3 has 15 residues. The V end was cut by 0 bases, the J end by 4 bases, with 9 bases between. Per germline, CDR1 LGHNA and CDR2 YNFKEQ. The CDR3: CASSQEWELNEKLFF. CDR3 in DNA: TGTGCCAGCAGCCAAGAATGGGAACTTAATGAAAAACTGTTTTTT.

CDR3 DNA: TGCGCCAGCAGCTTGGAAGGGGGGAAGGGATACGAGCAGTACTTC. The encoded protein is CASSLEGGKGYEQYF. The chain joins TRBV5-1 to TRBJ2-5, with D perhaps given as TRBD1 or TRBD2 (6 bases each). The J call may be in error: the DNA end matches TRBJ2-7 better. CDR3 length: 15 amino acids. Per the germline V gene, CDR1 is SGHRS and CDR2 is YFSETQ.

The rearrangement joins TRBV2 to TRBJ1-4; perhaps TRBD1 as D (5 bases). The V end lost 4 bases, the J end lost 3 bases, and 9 bases lay between the germline ends. CDR3 size: 14 residues. Per the germline V gene, CDR1 is SNHLY and CDR2 is FYNNEI. CDR3 in DNA: TGTGCCAGCAGTGTGAGAGGGGCTAATGAAAAACTGTTTTTT. Its protein is CASSVRGANEKLFF. The full variable domain, its missing parts supplied by reference TRBV2 and TRBJ1-4, is EPEVTQTPSHQVTQMGQEVILRCVPISNHLYFYWYRQILGQKVEFLVSFYNNEISEKSEIFDDQFSVERPDGSNFTLKIRSTKLEDSAMYFCASSVRGANEKLFFGSGTQLSVL.

This clone was seen once. The rearrangement uses TRBV19 and TRBJ2-3; 8 bases are shared with TRBD2. V lost 6 bases to trimming and J lost 5 bases; unmatched junction nucleotides: 10. Germline V gene data show CDR1 as LNHDA and CDR2 as SQIVND (reference sequence). The length of the CDR3 is 15 residues. Written as DNA, the CDR3 is TGTGCCAGTAGGGATGAGCGGGGGCGGGTAGATACGCAGTATTTT. It yields the protein CASRDERGRVDTQYF.

A few counts support this clone. This chain connects TRBV5-1 to TRBJ1-1, with D possibly TRBD1 on 6 matching bases. Germline assignment: CDR1 SGHRS and CDR2 YFSETQ. The CDR3 is 14 amino acids. Deletions cut 1 base from V and 7 bases from J, with 14 bases between. CDR3 loop: CASSLRPEGGEAFF. As DNA, the CDR3 is TGCGCCAGCAGCTTGAGGCCAGAAGGGGGTGAAGCTTTCTTT. Full variable domain (missing parts from reference TRBV5-1 and TRBJ1-1): KAGVTQTPRYLIKTRGQQVTLSCSPISGHRSVSWYQQTPGQGLQFLFEYFSETQRNKGNFPGRFSGRQFSNSRSEMNVSTLELGDSALYLCASSLRPEGGEAFFGQGTRLTVV.